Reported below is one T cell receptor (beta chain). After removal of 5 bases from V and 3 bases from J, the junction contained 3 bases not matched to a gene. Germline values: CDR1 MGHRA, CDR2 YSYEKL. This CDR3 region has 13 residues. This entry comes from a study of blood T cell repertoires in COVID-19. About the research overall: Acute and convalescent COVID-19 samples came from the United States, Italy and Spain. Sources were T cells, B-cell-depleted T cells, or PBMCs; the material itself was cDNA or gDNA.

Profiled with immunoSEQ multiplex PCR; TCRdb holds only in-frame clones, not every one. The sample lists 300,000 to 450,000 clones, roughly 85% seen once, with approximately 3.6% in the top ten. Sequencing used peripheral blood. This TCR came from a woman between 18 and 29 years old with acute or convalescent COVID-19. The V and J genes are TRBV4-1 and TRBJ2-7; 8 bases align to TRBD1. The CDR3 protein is CASSTGGIYEQYF. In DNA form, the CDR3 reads TGCGCCAGCAGCACAGGGGGAATCTACGAGCAGTACTTC.